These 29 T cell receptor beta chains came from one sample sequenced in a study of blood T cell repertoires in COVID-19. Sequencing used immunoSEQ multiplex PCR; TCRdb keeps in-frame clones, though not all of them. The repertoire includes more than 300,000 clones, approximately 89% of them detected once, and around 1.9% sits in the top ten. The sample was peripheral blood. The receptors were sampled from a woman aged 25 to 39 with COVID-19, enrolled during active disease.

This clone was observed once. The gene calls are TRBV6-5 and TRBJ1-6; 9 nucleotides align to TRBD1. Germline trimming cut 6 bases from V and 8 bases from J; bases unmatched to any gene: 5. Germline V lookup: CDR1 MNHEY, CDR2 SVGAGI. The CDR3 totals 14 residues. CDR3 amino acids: CASSRQGVDSPLHF. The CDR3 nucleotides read TGTGCCAGCAGCCGACAGGGGGTTGATTCACCCCTCCACTTT.

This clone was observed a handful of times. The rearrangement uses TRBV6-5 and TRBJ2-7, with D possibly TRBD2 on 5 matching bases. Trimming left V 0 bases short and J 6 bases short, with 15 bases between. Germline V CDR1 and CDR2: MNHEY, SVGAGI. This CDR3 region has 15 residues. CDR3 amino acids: CASSYSHAGEIEQYF. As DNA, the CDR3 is TGTGCCAGCAGTTACTCCCACGCGGGCGAAATCGAGCAGTACTTC.

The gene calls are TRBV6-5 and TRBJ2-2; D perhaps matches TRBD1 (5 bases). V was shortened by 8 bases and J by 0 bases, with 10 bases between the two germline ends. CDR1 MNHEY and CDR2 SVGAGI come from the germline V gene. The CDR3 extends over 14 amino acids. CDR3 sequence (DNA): TGTGCCAGCGTCGCAGGGTCGAACACCGGGGAGCTGTTTTTT. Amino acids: CASVAGSNTGELFF.

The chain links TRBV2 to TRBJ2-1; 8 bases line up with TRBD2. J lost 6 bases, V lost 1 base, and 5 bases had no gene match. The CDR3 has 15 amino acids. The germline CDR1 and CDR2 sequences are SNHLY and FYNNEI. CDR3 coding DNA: TGTGCCAGCAGTGAAGAAGCGGGGGTCTTCAATGAGCAGTTCTTC. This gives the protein CASSEEAGVFNEQFF.

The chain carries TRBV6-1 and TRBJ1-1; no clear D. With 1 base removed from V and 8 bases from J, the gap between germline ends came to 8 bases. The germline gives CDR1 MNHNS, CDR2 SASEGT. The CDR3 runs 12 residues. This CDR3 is CASSEGGGEAFF. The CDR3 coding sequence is TGTGCCAGCAGTGAAGGAGGCGGAGAAGCTTTCTTT.

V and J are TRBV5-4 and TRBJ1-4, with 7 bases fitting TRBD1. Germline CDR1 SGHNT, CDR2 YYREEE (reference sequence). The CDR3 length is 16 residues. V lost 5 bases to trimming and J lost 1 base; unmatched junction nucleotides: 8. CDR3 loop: CASSRGQSLTNEKLFF. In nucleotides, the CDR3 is TGTGCCAGCAGTCGGGGACAGAGCCTAACTAATGAAAAACTGTTTTTT.

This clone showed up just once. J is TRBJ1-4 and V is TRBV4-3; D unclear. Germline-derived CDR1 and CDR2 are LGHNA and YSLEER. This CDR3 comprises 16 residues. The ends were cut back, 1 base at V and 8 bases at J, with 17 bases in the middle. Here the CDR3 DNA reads TGCGCCAGCAGCCAAGTCCCCAGGCCAACGGGGGAAAAACTGTTTTTT. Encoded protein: CASSQVPRPTGEKLFF.

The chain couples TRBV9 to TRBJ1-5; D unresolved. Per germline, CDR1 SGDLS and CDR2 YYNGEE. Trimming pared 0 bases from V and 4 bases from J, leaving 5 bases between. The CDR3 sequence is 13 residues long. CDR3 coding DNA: TGTGCCAGCAGCGTAGGAGTTAATCAGCCCCAGCATTTT. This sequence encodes CASSVGVNQPQHF. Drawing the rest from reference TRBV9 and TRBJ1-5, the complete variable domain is DSGVTQTPKHLITATGQRVTLRCSPRSGDLSVYWYQQSLDQGLQFLIQYYNGEERAKGNILERFSAQQFPDLHSELNLSSLELGDSALYFCASSVGVNQPQHFGDGTRLSIL.

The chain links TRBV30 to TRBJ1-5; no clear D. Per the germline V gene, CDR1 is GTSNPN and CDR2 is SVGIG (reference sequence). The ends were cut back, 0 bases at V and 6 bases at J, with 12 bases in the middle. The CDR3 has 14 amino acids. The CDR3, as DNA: TGTGCCTGGAGTGTGGCGGGAACTGGTCAGCCCCAGCATTTT. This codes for CAWSVAGTGQPQHF.

As DNA, the CDR3 is TGCGCCAGCAGCCAGGGAACAGGGGGTGGTTATCAGCCCCAGCATTTT. Translation: CASSQGTGGGYQPQHF. This rearrangement joins TRBV4-3 to TRBJ1-5, with 8 bases matching TRBD1. The CDR3 contains 16 residues. With 3 bases clipped from V and 5 bases from J, the junction kept 9 bases outside the gene matches. The germline V gene encodes CDR1 LGHNA and CDR2 YSLEER.

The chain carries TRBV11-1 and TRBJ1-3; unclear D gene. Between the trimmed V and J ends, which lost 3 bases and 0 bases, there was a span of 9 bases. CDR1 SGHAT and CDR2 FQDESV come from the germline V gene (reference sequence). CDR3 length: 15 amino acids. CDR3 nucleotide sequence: TGTGCCAGCAGCTTCTCGGACTACTCTGGAAACACCATATATTTT. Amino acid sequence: CASSFSDYSGNTIYF.

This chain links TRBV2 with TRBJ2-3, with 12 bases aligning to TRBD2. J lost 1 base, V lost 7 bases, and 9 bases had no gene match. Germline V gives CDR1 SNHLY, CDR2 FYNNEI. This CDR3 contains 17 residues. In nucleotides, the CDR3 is TGTGCCAGCATGAATCCGGGACTAGCGGGCCGCACAGATACGCAGTATTTT. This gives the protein CASMNPGLAGRTDTQYF. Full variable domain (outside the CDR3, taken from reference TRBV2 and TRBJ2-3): EPEVTQTPSHQVTQMGQEVILRCVPISNHLYFYWYRQILGQKVEFLVSFYNNEISEKSEIFDDQFSVERPDGSNFTLKIRSTKLEDSAMYFCASMNPGLAGRTDTQYFGPGTRLTVL.

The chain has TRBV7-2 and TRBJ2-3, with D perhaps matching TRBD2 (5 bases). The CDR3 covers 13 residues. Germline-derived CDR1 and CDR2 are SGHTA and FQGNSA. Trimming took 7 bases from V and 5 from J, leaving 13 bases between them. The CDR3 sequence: CASIYLGGDTQYF. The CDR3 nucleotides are TGTGCCAGCATCTACCTAGGAGGAGATACGCAGTATTTT.

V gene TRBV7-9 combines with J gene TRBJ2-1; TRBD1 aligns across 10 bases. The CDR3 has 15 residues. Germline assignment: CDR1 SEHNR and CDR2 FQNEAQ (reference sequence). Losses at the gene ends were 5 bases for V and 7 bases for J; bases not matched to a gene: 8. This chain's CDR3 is CASSPRQGARNEQFF. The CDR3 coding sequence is TGTGCCAGCAGCCCCCGACAGGGGGCAAGAAATGAGCAGTTCTTC.

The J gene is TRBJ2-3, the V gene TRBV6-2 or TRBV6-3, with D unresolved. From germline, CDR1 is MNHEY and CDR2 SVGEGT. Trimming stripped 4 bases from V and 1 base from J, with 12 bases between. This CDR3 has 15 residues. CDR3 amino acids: CASSSAQSGTDTQYF. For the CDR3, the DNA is TGTGCCAGCAGTTCCGCACAGTCCGGCACAGATACGCAGTATTTT.

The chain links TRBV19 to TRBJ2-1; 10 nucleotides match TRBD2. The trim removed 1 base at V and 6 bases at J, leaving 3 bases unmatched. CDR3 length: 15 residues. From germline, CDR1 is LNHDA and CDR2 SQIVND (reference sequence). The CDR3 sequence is CASSIASGGANEQFF. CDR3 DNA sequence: TGTGCCAGTAGTATAGCCAGCGGGGGGGCCAATGAGCAGTTCTTC.

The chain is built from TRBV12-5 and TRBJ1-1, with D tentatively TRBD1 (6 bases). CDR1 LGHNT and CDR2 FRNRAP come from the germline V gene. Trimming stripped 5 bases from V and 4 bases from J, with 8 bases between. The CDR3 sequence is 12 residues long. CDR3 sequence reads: CASGTQGTEAFF. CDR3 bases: TGTGCTAGTGGTACACAGGGCACTGAAGCTTTCTTT.

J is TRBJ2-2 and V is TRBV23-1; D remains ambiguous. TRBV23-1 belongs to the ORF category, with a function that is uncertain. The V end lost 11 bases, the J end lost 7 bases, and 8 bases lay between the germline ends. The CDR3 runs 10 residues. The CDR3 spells CAGEDGELFF. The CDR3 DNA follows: TGCGCCGGAGAGGACGGGGAGCTGTTTTTT.

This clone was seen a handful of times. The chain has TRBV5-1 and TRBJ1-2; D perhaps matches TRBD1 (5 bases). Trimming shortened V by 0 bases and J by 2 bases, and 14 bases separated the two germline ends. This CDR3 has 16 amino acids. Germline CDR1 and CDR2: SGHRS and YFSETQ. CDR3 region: CASSLGQGWTNYGYTF. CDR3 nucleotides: TGCGCCAGCAGCTTGGGGCAGGGCTGGACCAACTATGGCTACACCTTC.

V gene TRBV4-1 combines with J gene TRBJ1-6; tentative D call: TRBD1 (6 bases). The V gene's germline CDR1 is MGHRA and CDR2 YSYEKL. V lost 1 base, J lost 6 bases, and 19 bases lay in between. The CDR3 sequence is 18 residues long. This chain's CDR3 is CASSQAALTGSGNSPLHF. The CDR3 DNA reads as TGCGCCAGCAGCCAAGCCGCTTTAACAGGGAGTGGTAATTCACCCCTCCACTTT.

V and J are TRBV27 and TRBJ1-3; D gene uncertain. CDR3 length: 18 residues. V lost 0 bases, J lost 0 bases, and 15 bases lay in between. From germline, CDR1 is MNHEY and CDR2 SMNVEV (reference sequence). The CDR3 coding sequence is TGTGCCAGCAGTTTATCGTATGGAGTGGGTTACTCTGGAAACACCATATATTTT. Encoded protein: CASSLSYGVGYSGNTIYF.

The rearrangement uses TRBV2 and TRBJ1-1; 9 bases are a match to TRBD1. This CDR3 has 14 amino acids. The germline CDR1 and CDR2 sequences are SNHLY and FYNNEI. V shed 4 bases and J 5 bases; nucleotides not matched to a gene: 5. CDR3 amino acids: CASSVDRGSTEAFF. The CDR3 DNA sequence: TGTGCCAGCAGTGTGGACAGGGGATCAACTGAAGCTTTCTTT.

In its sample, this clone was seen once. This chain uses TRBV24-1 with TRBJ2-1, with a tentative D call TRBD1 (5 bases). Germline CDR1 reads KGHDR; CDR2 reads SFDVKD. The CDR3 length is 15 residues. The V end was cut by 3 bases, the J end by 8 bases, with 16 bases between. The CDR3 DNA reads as TGTGCCACCAGTGATCCAATGCAGGGTTTCGATGAGCAGTTCTTC. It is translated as CATSDPMQGFDEQFF.

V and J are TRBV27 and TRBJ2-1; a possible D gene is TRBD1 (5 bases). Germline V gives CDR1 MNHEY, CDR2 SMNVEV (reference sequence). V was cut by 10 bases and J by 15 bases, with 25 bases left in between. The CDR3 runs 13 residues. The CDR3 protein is CAIGRTYGLVAFF. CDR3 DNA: TGTGCCATCGGTCGGACATATGGTCTTGTAGCGTTCTTC.

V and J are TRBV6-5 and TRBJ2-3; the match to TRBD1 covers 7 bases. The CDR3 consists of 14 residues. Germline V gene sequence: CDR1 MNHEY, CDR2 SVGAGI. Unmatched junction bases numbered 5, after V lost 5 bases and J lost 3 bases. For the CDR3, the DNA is TGTGCCAGCAGTACTCGGACAGGTACAGATACGCAGTATTTT. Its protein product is CASSTRTGTDTQYF.

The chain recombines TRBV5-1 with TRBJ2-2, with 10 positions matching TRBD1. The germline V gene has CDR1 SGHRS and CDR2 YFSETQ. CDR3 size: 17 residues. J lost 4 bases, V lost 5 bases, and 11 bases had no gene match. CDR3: CASRPGTGVSGTGELFF. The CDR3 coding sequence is TGCGCCAGCAGACCCGGGACAGGGGTATCGGGCACCGGGGAGCTGTTTTTT.

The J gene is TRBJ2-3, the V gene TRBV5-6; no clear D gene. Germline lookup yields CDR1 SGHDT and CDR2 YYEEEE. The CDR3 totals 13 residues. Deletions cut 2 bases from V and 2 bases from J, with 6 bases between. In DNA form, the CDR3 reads TGTGCCAGCAGCTTCCCGGTCACAGATACGCAGTATTTT. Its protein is CASSFPVTDTQYF.

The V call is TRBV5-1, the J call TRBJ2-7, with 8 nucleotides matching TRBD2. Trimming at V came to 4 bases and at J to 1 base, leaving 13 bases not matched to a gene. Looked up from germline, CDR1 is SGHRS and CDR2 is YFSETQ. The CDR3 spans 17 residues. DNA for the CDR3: TGCGCCAGCAGCCCCGGGGGGGTGGCTAGCGGATCCTACGAGCAGTACTTC. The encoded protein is CASSPGGVASGSYEQYF.

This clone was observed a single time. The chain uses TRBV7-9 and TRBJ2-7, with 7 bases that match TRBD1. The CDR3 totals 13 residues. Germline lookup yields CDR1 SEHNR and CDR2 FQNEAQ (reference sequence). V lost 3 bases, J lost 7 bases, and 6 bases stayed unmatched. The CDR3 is CASSFDRVGEQYV. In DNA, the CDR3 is TGTGCCAGCAGCTTCGACAGGGTCGGTGAGCAGTACGTC.